This T cell receptor (beta chain) originates from a study of blood T cell repertoires in COVID-19. CDR3 length: 13 amino acids. Between the trimmed V and J ends, which lost 4 bases and 6 bases, there was a span of 10 bases. Germline values: CDR1 SGHDT, CDR2 YYEEEE. Data came from immunoSEQ multiplex PCR; TCRdb stores just in-frame clones and leaves some out. The sample includes 250,000 to 300,000 clones, roughly nine tenths of them seen just once. This clonotype originated in a woman aged 45-65 years who had been exposed to COVID-19. The sample comprised PBMCs or T cells enriched from blood (not recorded which). This rearrangement joins TRBV5-6 to TRBJ2-2, with a weak D call TRBD1 (6 bases). As DNA, the CDR3 is TGTGCCAGCAGCCTGCCAGGGGCCGGGGAGCTGTTTTTT. Translation gives CASSLPGAGELFF.